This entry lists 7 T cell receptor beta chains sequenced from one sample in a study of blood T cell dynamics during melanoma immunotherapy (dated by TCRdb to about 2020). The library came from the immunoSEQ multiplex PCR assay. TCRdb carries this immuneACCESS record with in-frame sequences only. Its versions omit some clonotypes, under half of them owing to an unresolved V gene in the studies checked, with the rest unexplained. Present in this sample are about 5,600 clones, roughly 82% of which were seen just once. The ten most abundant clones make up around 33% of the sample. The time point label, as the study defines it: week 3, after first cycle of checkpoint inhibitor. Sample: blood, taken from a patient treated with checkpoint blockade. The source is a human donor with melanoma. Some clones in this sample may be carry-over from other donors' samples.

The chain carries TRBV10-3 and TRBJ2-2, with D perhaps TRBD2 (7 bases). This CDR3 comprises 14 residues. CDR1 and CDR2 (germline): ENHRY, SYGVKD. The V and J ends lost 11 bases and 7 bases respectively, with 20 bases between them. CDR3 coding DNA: TGTGCCTCTTATAACGGGGGGCAGGGCGGGGAGCTGTTTTTT. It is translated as CASYNGGQGGELFF.

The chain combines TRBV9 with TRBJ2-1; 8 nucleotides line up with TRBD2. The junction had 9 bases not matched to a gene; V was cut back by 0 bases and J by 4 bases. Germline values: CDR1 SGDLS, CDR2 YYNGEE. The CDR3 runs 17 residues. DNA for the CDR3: TGTGCCAGCAGCGTAGTGGGTAGCGGGGTCGGTTACAATGAGCAGTTCTTC. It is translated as CASSVVGSGVGYNEQFF.

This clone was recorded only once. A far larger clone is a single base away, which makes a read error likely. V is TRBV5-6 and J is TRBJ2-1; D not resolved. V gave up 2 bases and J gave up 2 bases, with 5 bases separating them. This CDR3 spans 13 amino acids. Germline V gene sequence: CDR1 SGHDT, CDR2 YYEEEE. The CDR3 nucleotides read TGTGCCAGCAGCTTAACCCCCTACAATGAGCAGTTCTTC. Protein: CASSLTPYNEQFF.

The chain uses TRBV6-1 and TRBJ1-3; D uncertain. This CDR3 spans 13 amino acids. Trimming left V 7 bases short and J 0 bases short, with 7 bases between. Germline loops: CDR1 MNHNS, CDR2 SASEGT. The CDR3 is CASTYSSGNTIYF. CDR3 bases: TGTGCCAGCACTTACAGCTCTGGAAACACCATATATTTT.

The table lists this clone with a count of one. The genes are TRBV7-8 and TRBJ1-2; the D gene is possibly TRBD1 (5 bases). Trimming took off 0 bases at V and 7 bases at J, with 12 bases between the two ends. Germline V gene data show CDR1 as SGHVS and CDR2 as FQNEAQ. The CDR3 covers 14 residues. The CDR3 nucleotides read TGTGCCAGCAGCTTAGCGAGCGGGGCCGGTGGCTACACCTTC. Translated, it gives CASSLASGAGGYTF.

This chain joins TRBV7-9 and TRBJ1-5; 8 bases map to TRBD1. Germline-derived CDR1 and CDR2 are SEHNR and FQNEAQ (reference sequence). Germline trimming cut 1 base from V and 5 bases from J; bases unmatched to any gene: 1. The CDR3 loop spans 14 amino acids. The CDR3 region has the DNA TGTGCCAGCAGCTTAGAGACAGGGGATCAGCCCCAGCATTTT. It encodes CASSLETGDQPQHF.

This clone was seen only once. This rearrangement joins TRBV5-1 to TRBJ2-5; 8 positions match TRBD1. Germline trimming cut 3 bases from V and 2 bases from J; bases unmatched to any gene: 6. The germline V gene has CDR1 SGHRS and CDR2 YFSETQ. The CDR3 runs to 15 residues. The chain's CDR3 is CASSYSGTGQETQYF. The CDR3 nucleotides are TGCGCCAGCAGCTACTCCGGGACAGGTCAAGAGACCCAGTACTTC.